This T cell receptor beta chain was identified during a study of long-term antiretroviral therapy in people with HIV. Sequencing used immunoSEQ v3.0 at survey level. TCRdb's table, derived via immunoSEQ multiplex PCR, lists solely in-frame clones and lacks some. The table has 20,000 or so clones, approximately 80% seen once; the top ten hold 8% to 10%. The germline CDR1 and CDR2 sequences are SGHRS and YFSETQ. V lost 1 base and J 2 bases, leaving 8 bases between the germline ends. This CDR3 region has 14 residues. This clone appeared a few times. This chain joins TRBV5-1 and TRBJ2-3; D call uncertain. The source is a man younger than 30 with HIV. Specimen: unsorted PBMCs, collected 0.5 years before starting antiretroviral therapy. The CDR3 region is CASSLPYVTDTQYF. The CDR3 DNA reads TGCGCCAGCAGCTTGCCATATGTCACAGATACGCAGTATTTT.